The source of this T cell receptor (beta chain) is a study of blood T cell repertoires in COVID-19. V lost 4 bases to trimming and J lost 0 bases, with 11 bases between them. This CDR3 has 14 amino acids. Per the germline V gene, CDR1 is SGHRS and CDR2 is YFSETQ. Sequencing was performed with immunoSEQ multiplex PCR; in TCRdb, only in-frame clones are kept and a portion is missing. The sample lists about 250,000 clones; about 82% were seen once. Sample: peripheral blood. This TCR was sampled from a woman of 80 years or more with COVID-19, enrolled during active disease. The gene calls are TRBV5-1 and TRBJ2-7, with D tentatively TRBD1 (6 bases). This chain's CDR3 is CASSTGTNSYEQYF. CDR3 bases: TGCGCCAGCAGCACCGGGACAAACTCCTACGAGCAGTACTTC.